This T cell receptor beta chain comes out of a study of patients and donors after allogeneic stem cell transplantation. This clonotype was counted between two and nine times. TCRdb reprocessed the RT-PCR reads with MiXCR, giving one entry per CDR3 protein. The sample carries around 150,000 distinct CDR3 sequences, about 30% recorded once. This receptor was taken from a human donor who was either an allogeneic HSCT recipient or a stem cell or donor lymphocyte infusion donor (not recorded which). It is not recorded whose cells these are; they may come from a transplant donor. The sample was blood, either unsorted or a sorted T cell fraction (not recorded which).

The CDR3 nucleotides read TGTGCCACCGCGACAGGGGATGTTTCACCCCTCCACTTT. Translated, it gives CATATGDVSPLHF. The V and J genes are TRBV7-2 and TRBJ1-6; TRBD1 matches 8 bases. Germline CDR1 is SGHTA and CDR2 is FQGNSA. V was clipped by 10 bases and J by 9 bases; unmatched bases: 8. There are 13 residues in the CDR3.